The 22 T cell receptor beta chains listed next were all sequenced from one sample in a study of cytomegalovirus exposure and HLA in healthy donors. Primers: 60 Vbeta forward and 13 Jbeta reverse. TCRdb's table, derived via immunoSEQ multiplex PCR, lists solely in-frame clones and lacks some. The sample data list tens of thousands of clones. The sample taken for sequencing was PBMCs. The source is a female donor in good health and CMV-seropositive.

Comment on this clone: Germline and junction disagree at one end, which may indicate a read error. The V and J genes are TRBV15 and TRBJ2-7; D is possibly TRBD2 (6 bases). CDR1 is LNHNV and CDR2 is YYDKDF in the germline V gene (reference sequence). This CDR3 has 13 amino acids. CDR3 coding DNA: TGTGCCACCAGCAGAGATCGGGGCGGGAAACCTGAATTC. Amino acid sequence: CATSRDRGGKPEF.

The genes are TRBV7-2 and TRBJ2-7; 9 bases match TRBD2. The CDR3 is 14 residues long. Germline trimming cut 1 base from V and 5 bases from J; bases unmatched to any gene: 3. CDR1 is SGHTA, CDR2 FQGNSA, per germline. CDR3 amino acids: CASSLVSGSDEQYF. The DNA of the CDR3 is TGTGCCAGCAGCTTAGTTAGCGGGAGTGACGAGCAGTACTTC.

This rearrangement joins TRBV13 to TRBJ1-1; 7 bases align to TRBD1. The CDR3 is made up of 14 amino acids. Trimming removed 4 bases from V and 2 bases from J; junction bases left unmatched: 4. Germline V gene lookup returns CDR1 PRHDT and CDR2 FYEKMQ (reference sequence). The CDR3 DNA follows: TGTGCCAGCAGCTCCTCAGGGGGTAACACTGAAGCTTTCTTT. Residues: CASSSSGGNTEAFF.

The chain uses TRBV19 and TRBJ2-2; D is uncertain. V dropped 6 bases and J dropped 4 bases, with 15 bases sitting between them. The CDR3 totals 15 residues. Germline assignment: CDR1 LNHDA and CDR2 SQIVND (reference sequence). In DNA form, the CDR3 reads TGTGCCAGTAGCCCGTCTTCTGGAGCCACCGGGGAGCTGTTTTTT. Translated: CASSPSSGATGELFF.

The chain carries TRBV7-9 and TRBJ2-1; 9 bases agree with TRBD2. The CDR3 has 17 residues. The germline V gene encodes CDR1 SEHNR and CDR2 FQNEAQ (reference sequence). V shed 1 base and J 8 bases; nucleotides not matched to a gene: 12. CDR3 DNA sequence: TGTGCCAGCAGCTTAGGCGCAGAGGGCGGGAGGGTGGATGAGCAGTTCTTC. Its translation: CASSLGAEGGRVDEQFF.

The chain links TRBV6-6 to TRBJ2-7; D unresolved. Germline values: CDR1 MNHNY, CDR2 SVGAGI (reference sequence). The germline V and J ends were trimmed by 4 bases and 9 bases, with 13 bases remaining between them. This CDR3 is 12 amino acids long. The CDR3 is CASSSPTMRQYF. The CDR3 coding sequence is TGTGCCAGCAGTTCACCCACCATGCGGCAGTACTTC.

The chain has TRBV4-3 and TRBJ1-2, with 8 nucleotides matching TRBD1. Germline V gives CDR1 LGHNA, CDR2 YSLEER. V lost 4 bases to trimming and J lost 7 bases; unmatched junction nucleotides: 2. The CDR3 sequence is 12 residues long. DNA for the CDR3: TGCGCCAGCAGCCTCGGACAGGGTGGCTACACCTTC. Encoded protein: CASSLGQGGYTF.

This sequence joins TRBV14 and TRBJ2-7, with 12 bases fitting TRBD2. V gave up 4 bases and J gave up 4 bases; unmatched junction bases: 5. The CDR3 spans 15 residues. Germline assignment: CDR1 SGHDN and CDR2 FVKESK. The CDR3 loop reads CASSLLTSGRYEQYF. The CDR3 nucleotides read TGTGCCAGCAGCCTCCTGACTAGCGGGAGATACGAGCAGTACTTC.

The chain employs TRBV7-8 and TRBJ1-1; D might be TRBD1 (6 bases). The CDR3 spans 13 residues. The germline V gene encodes CDR1 SGHVS and CDR2 FQNEAQ. The V end was cut by 6 bases, the J end by 2 bases, with 10 bases between. The CDR3 here is CASSNRVNTEAFF. DNA for the CDR3: TGTGCCAGCAGTAACAGGGTAAACACTGAAGCTTTCTTT.

V and J are TRBV9 and TRBJ2-7; 8 nucleotides line up with TRBD1. The J segment lost 7 bases and the V segment lost 0 bases, leaving 6 bases of the junction unmatched. The CDR3 consists of 14 residues. Germline CDR1 and CDR2: SGDLS and YYNGEE. CDR3 sequence reads: CASSVEGQAREQYF. The CDR3 DNA reads TGTGCCAGCAGCGTAGAGGGACAGGCTCGGGAGCAGTACTTC.

The rearrangement joins TRBV5-1 to TRBJ1-3; 9 positions match TRBD1. The germline gives CDR1 SGHRS, CDR2 YFSETQ. The CDR3 is 17 residues long. The ends lost 0 bases at V and 0 bases at J; junction bases unmatched: 4. The DNA for the CDR3 is TGCGCCAGCAGCTTGGGACAGGGGGGCCCCTCTGGAAACACCATATATTTT. Amino acid sequence: CASSLGQGGPSGNTIYF.

The rearrangement joins TRBV5-1 to TRBJ2-3; weak D call: TRBD2 (5 bases). Trimming pared 1 base from V and 6 bases from J, leaving 6 bases between. The CDR3 is 12 residues long. Germline assignment: CDR1 SGHRS and CDR2 YFSETQ. CDR3 bases: TGCGCCAGCAGCTTGTGGGAGGATACGCAGTATTTT. Residues: CASSLWEDTQYF.

The chain links TRBV6-5 to TRBJ1-2, with D possibly TRBD1 on 6 matching bases. Germline V gene lookup returns CDR1 MNHEY and CDR2 SVGAGI. The CDR3 covers 15 residues. The V gene lost 0 bases and the J gene lost 1 base, with 9 bases spanning the gap. CDR3 amino acids: CASSYSLDSNYGYTF. Here the CDR3 DNA reads TGTGCCAGCAGTTACTCGTTGGACAGTAACTATGGCTACACCTTC.

The chain employs TRBV6-5 and TRBJ2-4; D uncertain. The V and J ends lost 2 bases and 0 bases respectively, with 5 bases between them. Germline V gene data show CDR1 as MNHEY and CDR2 as SVGAGI. There are 14 residues in the CDR3. The CDR3 loop reads CASSYGQAKNIQYF. CDR3 bases: TGTGCCAGCAGTTACGGGCAAGCCAAAAACATTCAGTACTTC.

The chain has TRBV6-1 and TRBJ2-7, with D unclear. V lost 6 bases to trimming and J lost 2 bases, with 11 bases between them. This CDR3 spans 13 amino acids. The germline CDR1 and CDR2 sequences are MNHNS and SASEGT. Here the CDR3 DNA reads TGTGCCAGCAGACAACAGACCGCCTACGAGCAGTACTTC. It translates to CASRQQTAYEQYF.

V and J are TRBV2 and TRBJ2-5; weak D call: TRBD1 (6 bases). Looked up from germline, CDR1 is SNHLY and CDR2 is FYNNEI. With 7 bases removed from V and 2 bases from J, the gap between germline ends came to 14 bases. The CDR3 loop spans 14 amino acids. The CDR3 spells CASNQETGQETQYF. Written as DNA, the CDR3 is TGTGCCAGCAATCAAGAGACAGGACAAGAGACCCAGTACTTC.

This chain connects TRBV27 to TRBJ2-3; D is uncertain. The germline V and J ends were trimmed by 3 bases and 0 bases, with 16 bases remaining between them. CDR1 is MNHEY, CDR2 SMNVEV, per germline (reference sequence). This CDR3 comprises 17 residues. The CDR3 DNA sequence: TGTGCCAGCAGTTTTCGCCGAGAGGTGGCTAGCACAGATACGCAGTATTTT. It is translated as CASSFRREVASTDTQYF.

The chain couples TRBV5-6 to TRBJ1-1; D not resolved. This CDR3 has 12 amino acids. Per the germline V gene, CDR1 is SGHDT and CDR2 is YYEEEE. With 2 bases removed from V and 2 bases from J, the gap between germline ends came to 4 bases. The CDR3 DNA reads as TGTGCCAGCAGCTTCTTCAACACTGAAGCTTTCTTT. It translates to CASSFFNTEAFF. Combining the CDR3 with reference TRBV5-6 and TRBJ1-1 gives the whole variable domain DAGVTQSPTHLIKTRGQQVTLRCSPKSGHDTVSWYQQALGQGPQFIFQYYEEEERQRGNFPDRFSGHQFPNYSSELNVNALLLGDSALYLCASSFFNTEAFFGQGTRLTVV.

This chain links TRBV18 with TRBJ1-3; D is uncertain. Per germline, CDR1 KGHSH and CDR2 LQKENI. The V and J ends lost 4 bases and 1 base respectively, with 17 bases between them. The CDR3 has 17 amino acids. The CDR3 DNA follows: TGTGCCAGCTCACGAAATCCCGCCGACACTTCTGGAAACACCATATATTTT. Translating gives CASSRNPADTSGNTIYF.

The chain recombines TRBV18 with TRBJ1-1; the match to TRBD1 covers 8 bases. Germline CDR1 and CDR2: KGHSH and LQKENI. Trimming took 3 bases from V and 0 from J; bases not matched to a gene: 6. The CDR3 has 16 residues. For the CDR3, the DNA is TGTGCCAGCTCACCTCTCAGGGGGCCTATGAACACTGAAGCTTTCTTT. This codes for CASSPLRGPMNTEAFF.

The chain combines TRBV7-9 with TRBJ1-2, with no clear D. Germline CDR1 reads SEHNR; CDR2 reads FQNEAQ (reference sequence). The CDR3 covers 17 residues. Between the trimmed V and J ends, which lost 1 base and 7 bases, there was a span of 22 bases. The CDR3, as DNA: TGTGCCAGCAGCTTAGAACCCGGGGTGGCAGCCGTCAGTGGCTACACCTTC. This encodes CASSLEPGVAAVSGYTF.

This sequence joins TRBV5-1 and TRBJ2-5, with 7 bases lining up with TRBD2. The CDR3 consists of 15 residues. CDR1 is SGHRS, CDR2 YFSETQ, per germline. Trimming cost V 0 bases and J 4 bases; bases outside gene matches: 6. In DNA, the CDR3 is TGCGCCAGCAGCTTGGAGACTAGCTTCGGAGAGACCCAGTACTTC. As protein: CASSLETSFGETQYF.